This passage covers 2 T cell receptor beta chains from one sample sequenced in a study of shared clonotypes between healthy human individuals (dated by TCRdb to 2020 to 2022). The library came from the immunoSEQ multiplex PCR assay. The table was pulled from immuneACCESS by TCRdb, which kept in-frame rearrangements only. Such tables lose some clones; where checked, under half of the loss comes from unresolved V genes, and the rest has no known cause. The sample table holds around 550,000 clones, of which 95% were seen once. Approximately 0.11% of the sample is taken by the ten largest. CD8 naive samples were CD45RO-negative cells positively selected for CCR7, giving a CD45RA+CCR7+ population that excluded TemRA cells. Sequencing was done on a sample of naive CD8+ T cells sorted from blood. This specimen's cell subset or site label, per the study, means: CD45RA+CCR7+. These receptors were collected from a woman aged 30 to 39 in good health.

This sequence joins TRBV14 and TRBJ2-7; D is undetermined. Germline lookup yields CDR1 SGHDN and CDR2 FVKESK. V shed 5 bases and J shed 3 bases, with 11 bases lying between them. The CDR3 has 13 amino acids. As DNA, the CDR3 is TGTGCCAGCAGCAAAGGGTGGCGCTACGAGCAGTACTTC. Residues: CASSKGWRYEQYF.

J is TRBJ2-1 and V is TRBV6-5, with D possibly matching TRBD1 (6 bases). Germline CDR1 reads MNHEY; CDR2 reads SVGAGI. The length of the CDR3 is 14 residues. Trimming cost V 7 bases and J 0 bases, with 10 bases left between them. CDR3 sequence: CASMTGVSYNEQFF. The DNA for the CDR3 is TGTGCCAGCATGACAGGCGTCTCCTACAATGAGCAGTTCTTC.